Here is one TCR beta chain with its context. The antigen is undetermined. This sample was included in a study of cytomegalovirus exposure and HLA in healthy donors. Findings and caveats of the study: TCR beta sequences reportedly predicted most subjects' HLA-A and HLA-B alleles accurately. A missense variant in DCLRE1C was later tied to TCR beta V- and J-gene trimming.

Germline V gene sequence: CDR1 LNHDA, CDR2 SQIVND (reference sequence). The length of the CDR3 is 18 residues. Losses at the gene ends were 3 bases for V and 8 bases for J; bases not matched to a gene: 18. All the people who gave samples were healthy bone marrow donors. The primer mix had 60 Vbeta and 13 Jbeta primers. Assay used: immunoSEQ multiplex PCR; TCRdb lists only in-frame clones, some missing. The data contain about 120,000 clones, 15% of them singletons. The receptor's source is a woman aged 18-35 years in good health and CMV-seronegative. The specimen sequenced was PBMCs. The rearrangement links TRBV19 to TRBJ1-4, with 7 bases matching TRBD1. The CDR3 nucleotides are TGTGCCAGTAGTATTCGGACTCGAAAGACAGGGTCGGGGGAAAAACTGTTTTTT. Its translation is CASSIRTRKTGSGEKLFF.